Presented here are 21 T cell receptor beta chains from one specimen sequenced in a study of blood T cells in healthy people across ages. Alongside a J-beta primer mix, a sample-barcoded 5' primer served in a second PCR lasting 7 to 11 cycles. TCRdb fed the 5' RACE reads into MiXCR, producing one record per CDR3 protein. The table has about 1.4 million distinct CDR3 sequences, approximately 59% seen once. Sequencing was performed on blood. These receptors all come from a man between 18 and 29 years old in good health.

This clonotype was observed a few times. The V call is TRBV20-1, the J call TRBJ1-2; the D is unclear. Germline CDR1 DFQATT, CDR2 SNEGSKA (reference sequence). The CDR3 spans 11 residues. The CDR3 DNA reads TGCAGCGGATCGGCCGCAGATGGCTACACCTTC. Translation: CSGSAADGYTF.

This sequence joins TRBV29-1 and TRBJ2-7, with 9 bases identical to TRBD2. Losses at the gene ends were 4 bases for V and 3 bases for J; bases not matched to a gene: 4. The germline V gene has CDR1 SQVTM and CDR2 ANQGSEA. This CDR3 region has 13 residues. The CDR3 nucleotides read TGCAGCGTTGGCGGGGGGGACCACTACGAGCAGTACTTC. Residues: CSVGGGDHYEQYF.

This clonotype has just one count. This chain joins TRBV29-1 and TRBJ1-4; D is unclear. This CDR3 spans 16 amino acids. The V gene lost 7 bases and the J gene lost 0 bases, with 18 bases spanning the gap. CDR1 is SQVTM, CDR2 ANQGSEA, per germline. CDR3: CSAQAQTRATNEKLFF. DNA of the CDR3: TGCAGCGCTCAGGCTCAGACCCGGGCAACTAATGAAAAACTGTTTTTT.

The V gene is TRBV14, the J gene TRBJ2-2; possibly TRBD1 for D (6 bases). This CDR3 is 17 amino acids long. Germline CDR1 is SGHDN and CDR2 is FVKESK. Trimming removed 2 bases at V and 5 bases at J, with 18 bases between. The CDR3 loop reads CASSQKGPGTLTGELFF. The CDR3 coding sequence is TGTGCCAGCAGCCAAAAAGGCCCCGGGACACTTACCGGGGAGCTGTTTTTT.

The gene calls are TRBV15 and TRBJ2-4, with 8 positions matching TRBD1. TRBJ2-7 matches the DNA end more closely, so the J call is doubtful. Per germline, CDR1 LNHNV and CDR2 YYDKDF (reference sequence). The length of the CDR3 is 14 residues. The CDR3 region has the DNA TGTGCCACCGGACAGGGCCCGAGCTCCTACGAGCAGTACTTC. This sequence encodes CATGQGPSSYEQYF.

This clonotype appeared once. J is TRBJ1-5 and V is TRBV20-1, with D maybe TRBD1 (6 bases). The germline CDR1 and CDR2 sequences are DFQATT and SNEGSKA (reference sequence). The germline V and J ends were trimmed by 2 bases and 9 bases, with 20 bases remaining between them. The CDR3 contains 15 residues. The CDR3 loop is CSARSALGGPRPQHF. DNA of the CDR3: TGCAGTGCTAGAAGCGCCCTGGGGGGCCCACGGCCCCAGCATTTT.

This clonotype showed up just a few times. CDR3 DNA: TGTGCCAGCAGCTTCCGGGACAGGGAGAGCGCGGCTTTCTTT. It translates to CASSFRDRESAAFF. V gene TRBV7-2 combines with J gene TRBJ1-1, with 9 bases that match TRBD1. The germline V gene encodes CDR1 SGHTA and CDR2 FQGNSA. This CDR3 has 14 amino acids. V lost 3 bases and J lost 11; bases outside the gene matches: 10.

The table lists this clonotype with a few counts. The CDR3 region has the DNA TGTGCCAGCAGTTTAGGCCAGCGGGAGAATCACGAGCAGTACTTC. It encodes CASSLGQRENHEQYF. V is TRBV12-3 or TRBV12-4 and J is TRBJ2-4; 8 bases match TRBD2. The end of the DNA aligns better with TRBJ2-7, so the J call may be wrong. The CDR3 is 15 amino acids.

The chain recombines TRBV12-3 or TRBV12-4 with TRBJ1-6; D gene unclear. CDR3 length: 16 residues. V was trimmed by 0 bases and J by 8 bases, leaving 14 bases between them. The CDR3 coding sequence is TGTGCCAGCAGTTTAGCCCCGGGAGGGATCGATTCACCCCTCCACTTT. This codes for CASSLAPGGIDSPLHF.

The rearrangement links TRBV9 to TRBJ2-5; no firm D call. V shed 0 bases and J shed 5 bases, with 5 bases lying between them. Germline V gives CDR1 SGDLS, CDR2 YYNGEE. This CDR3 is built from 12 residues. This chain's CDR3 is CASSVAAETQYF. CDR3 sequence (DNA): TGTGCCAGCAGCGTAGCTGCGGAGACCCAGTACTTC.

This clonotype was seen a handful of times. The chain uses TRBV4-1 and TRBJ2-5; D is unclear. Matching the DNA end better, TRBJ2-7 makes the J call doubtful. The CDR3 is made up of 13 amino acids. Germline V lookup: CDR1 MGHRA, CDR2 YSYEKL. CDR3 DNA: TGCGCCAGCAGCCAAGCTGGTTACAACGAGCAGTACTTC. Amino acid sequence: CASSQAGYNEQYF.

A word on this clonotype: Compared with germline, one end of the junction differs, possibly owing to a read error. The chain carries TRBV6-2 or TRBV6-3 and TRBJ2-5, with D possibly being TRBD1 (5 bases). The CDR3 contains 12 residues. In germline, CDR1 is MNHEY, CDR2 SVGEGT. The CDR3 protein is CTSSQGVETQYF. As DNA, the CDR3 is TGTACCAGCAGCCAGGGCGTAGAGACCCAGTACTTC.

This clonotype was seen a handful of times. V and J are TRBV7-9 and TRBJ1-2; 8 nucleotides match TRBD1. Germline-derived CDR1 and CDR2 are SEHNR and FQNEAQ (reference sequence). The length of the CDR3 is 14 residues. V lost 5 bases and J lost 5; bases outside the gene matches: 7. CDR3 nucleotide sequence: TGTGCCAGCAGCGCAGACAGGGGACCTTATGGCTACACCTTC. Encoded protein: CASSADRGPYGYTF.

The genes are TRBV20-1 and TRBJ2-3, with D perhaps matching TRBD2 (6 bases). Deletions cut 1 base from V and 6 bases from J, with 17 bases between. From germline, CDR1 is DFQATT and CDR2 SNEGSKA (reference sequence). The length of the CDR3 is 15 residues. This CDR3 reads CSARGRWRASDTQYF. As DNA, the CDR3 is TGCAGTGCTAGAGGGAGGTGGAGGGCCTCGGATACGCAGTATTTT.

About this clonotype itself: A far larger clone is off by one base, so a read error is likely. The conserved phenylalanine or tryptophan normally closing the CDR3 is absent here, so this likely arose from a read error. V and J are TRBV12-3 or TRBV12-4 and TRBJ2-3; D gene unclear. Trimming removed 6 bases at V and 1 base at J, with 2 bases between. This CDR3 is 11 amino acids long. The CDR3 DNA is TGTGCCAGCAGCCGCACAGATACGCAGTATCTT. Protein sequence: CASSRTDTQYL.

This clonotype was observed a handful of times. The chain is built from TRBV7-2 and TRBJ1-1; TRBD1 matches 8 bases. The germline V gene encodes CDR1 SGHTA and CDR2 FQGNSA. This CDR3 comprises 19 residues. V was clipped by 4 bases and J by 1 base; unmatched bases: 17. This CDR3 reads CASSSVLGTGLITNTEAFF. The CDR3 nucleotides read TGTGCCAGCAGCTCTGTATTGGGGACAGGCCTTATTACGAACACTGAAGCTTTCTTT.

CDR3 DNA: TGTGCCACCAGCTCAGACGGAAGCTCCTACAATGAGCAGTTCTTC. Its translation is CATSSDGSSYNEQFF. This chain links TRBV24-1 with TRBJ2-1; D is unclear. This CDR3 has 15 residues. CDR1 is KGHDR, CDR2 SFDVKD, per germline. The V end lost 7 bases, the J end lost 0 bases, and 12 bases lay between the germline ends.

The rearrangement joins TRBV7-2 to TRBJ2-7; no clear D gene. This CDR3 region has 14 residues. Germline V gene data show CDR1 as SGHTA and CDR2 as FQGNSA. The V end lost 1 base, the J end lost 5 bases, and 12 bases lay between the germline ends. In DNA, the CDR3 is TGTGCCAGCAGCTTAGGCCCCTCCCGAGACGAGCAGTACTTC. The encoded protein is CASSLGPSRDEQYF.

The CDR3 DNA reads TGTGCCAGCACTAGCGGGGGAGAGTACAATGAGCAGTTCTTC. Residues: CASTSGGEYNEQFF. The rearrangement links TRBV27 to TRBJ2-1; 10 bases are shared with TRBD2. Germline V lookup: CDR1 MNHEY, CDR2 SMNVEV (reference sequence). The CDR3 totals 14 residues. Trimming removed 7 bases from V and 4 bases from J; junction bases left unmatched: 4.

The chain has TRBV20-1 and TRBJ2-7, with 7 bases that match TRBD2. This CDR3 has 13 amino acids. V trimming: 8 bases; J trimming: 4 bases; junction bases outside the gene matches: 11. CDR1 is DFQATT and CDR2 is SNEGSKA in the germline V gene (reference sequence). CDR3: CSSFSRESYEQYF. The CDR3 region has the DNA TGCAGTTCCTTCTCGCGGGAGAGTTACGAGCAGTACTTC.

V usage is TRBV2 and J usage is TRBJ2-3; tentatively, D is TRBD2 (5 bases). The length of the CDR3 is 16 residues. Trimming pared 6 bases from V and 0 bases from J, leaving 16 bases between. Germline V gives CDR1 SNHLY, CDR2 FYNNEI. CDR3 residues: CASSNGVRESTDTQYF. The CDR3, as DNA: TGTGCCAGCAGCAACGGGGTGAGAGAGAGCACAGATACGCAGTATTTT.